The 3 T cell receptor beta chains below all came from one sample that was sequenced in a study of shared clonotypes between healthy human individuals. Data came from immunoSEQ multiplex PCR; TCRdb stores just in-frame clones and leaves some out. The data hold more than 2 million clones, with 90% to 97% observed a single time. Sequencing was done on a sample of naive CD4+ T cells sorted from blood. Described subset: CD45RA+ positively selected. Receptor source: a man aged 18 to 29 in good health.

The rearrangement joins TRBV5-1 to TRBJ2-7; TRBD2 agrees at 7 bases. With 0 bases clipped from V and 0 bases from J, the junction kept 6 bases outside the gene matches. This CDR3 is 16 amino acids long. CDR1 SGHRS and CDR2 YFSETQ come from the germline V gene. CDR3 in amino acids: CASSLEAAGSSYEQYF. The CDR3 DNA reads TGCGCCAGCAGCTTGGAGGCAGCGGGGAGCTCCTACGAGCAGTACTTC.

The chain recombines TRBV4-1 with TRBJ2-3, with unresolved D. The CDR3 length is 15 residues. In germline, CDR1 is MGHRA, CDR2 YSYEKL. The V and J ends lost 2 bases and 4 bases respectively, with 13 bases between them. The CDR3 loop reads CASSQNSGYADTQYF. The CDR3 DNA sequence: TGCGCCAGCAGCCAAAATTCCGGGTACGCAGATACGCAGTATTTT.

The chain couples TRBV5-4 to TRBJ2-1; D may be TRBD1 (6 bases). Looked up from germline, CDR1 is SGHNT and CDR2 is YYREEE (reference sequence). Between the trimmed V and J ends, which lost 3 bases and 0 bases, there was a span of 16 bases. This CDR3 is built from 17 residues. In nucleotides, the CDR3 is TGTGCCAGCAGCTCCCGTCAAACAGGGAACTCCTACAATGAGCAGTTCTTC. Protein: CASSSRQTGNSYNEQFF. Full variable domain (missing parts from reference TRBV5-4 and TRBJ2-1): ETGVTQSPTHLIKTRGQQVTLRCSSQSGHNTVSWYQQALGQGPQFIFQYYREEENGRGNFPPRFSGLQFPNYSSELNVNALELDDSALYLCASSSRQTGNSYNEQFFGPGTRLTVL.